These 9 T cell receptor beta chains share one sample of origin, sequenced in a study of blood T cell repertoires in COVID-19. Measured with immunoSEQ multiplex PCR; TCRdb has only the in-frame clones, and not every one. This table has roughly 260,000 clones, approximately 87% appearing once. Material: peripheral blood. These receptors all stem from a woman between 45 and 65 years old with acute or convalescent COVID-19.

The chain carries TRBV7-9 and TRBJ2-3; D may be TRBD2 (6 bases). The CDR3 sequence is 16 residues long. Germline loops: CDR1 SEHNR, CDR2 FQNEAQ (reference sequence). The ends were cut back, 2 bases at V and 0 bases at J, with 12 bases in the middle. CDR3 sequence: CASSLYSGASTDTQYF. CDR3 sequence (DNA): TGTGCCAGCAGCTTATATAGCGGCGCTAGCACAGATACGCAGTATTTT.

About this clone itself: This sample includes further DNA sequences coding for the same CDR3. The chain recombines TRBV19 with TRBJ2-2; TRBD2 is a possible D gene (6 bases). Germline V gene sequence: CDR1 LNHDA, CDR2 SQIVND (reference sequence). This CDR3 comprises 13 residues. V was clipped by 3 bases and J by 5 bases, with 7 bases between them. The CDR3 loop is CASSIAGTGELFF. The CDR3, as DNA: TGTGCCAGTAGTATCGCGGGGACCGGGGAGCTGTTTTTT. Supplemented by reference TRBV19 and TRBJ2-2, the full variable domain reads DGGITQSPKYLFRKEGQNVTLSCEQNLNHDAMYWYRQDPGQGLRLIYYSQIVNDFQKGDIAEGYSVSREKKESFPLTVTSAQKNPTAFYLCASSIAGTGELFFGEGSRLTVL.

The V and J genes are TRBV19 and TRBJ1-1; no reliable D call. CDR1 is LNHDA, CDR2 SQIVND, per germline (reference sequence). Trimming left V 6 bases short and J 4 bases short, with 12 bases between. The CDR3 spans 13 residues. The CDR3 nucleotides read TGTGCCAGTAGCCCCCGGGAGGGCACTGAAGCTTTCTTT. The encoded protein is CASSPREGTEAFF.

The chain joins TRBV7-6 to TRBJ1-4; a possible D gene is TRBD1 (6 bases). V was trimmed by 1 base and J by 4 bases, leaving 13 bases between them. CDR3 size: 16 residues. Germline V gene sequence: CDR1 SGHVS, CDR2 FNYEAQ. CDR3 DNA: TGTGCCAGCAGCTTAGAGTGGGGGCTTTATAATGAAAAACTGTTTTTT. Its protein product is CASSLEWGLYNEKLFF.

The sample holds one count of this clone. This chain links TRBV21-1 with TRBJ2-1; the table names TRBD2, a call not compared with the DNA. TRBV21-1 is an annotated pseudogene. The CDR3 contains 19 residues. The CDR3 sequence: CASSKGGRLAGPSYNEQFF. As DNA, the CDR3 is TGTGCCAGCAGCAAAGGCGGTAGGCTAGCGGGGCCCTCCTACAATGAGCAGTTCTTC.

This clone was seen only a few times. V is TRBV7-8 and J is TRBJ1-5; 10 nucleotides agree with TRBD1. The germline V gene encodes CDR1 SGHVS and CDR2 FQNEAQ. The CDR3 extends over 16 amino acids. Germline trimming cut 5 bases from V and 1 base from J; bases unmatched to any gene: 5. CDR3 coding DNA: TGTGCCAGCAGCCCGCTGGACAGGGGGAGCAATCAGCCCCAGCATTTT. Its protein is CASSPLDRGSNQPQHF. The full variable domain, its missing parts supplied by reference TRBV7-8 and TRBJ1-5, is GAGVSQSPRYKVAKRGQDVALRCDPISGHVSLFWYQQALGQGPEFLTYFQNEAQLDKSGLPSDRFFAERPEGSVSTLKIQRTQQEDSAVYLCASSPLDRGSNQPQHFGDGTRLSIL.

This clone has only one observation. The rearrangement joins TRBV30 to TRBJ1-1; no clear D. Trimming shortened V by 0 bases and J by 6 bases, and 14 bases separated the two germline ends. Per germline, CDR1 GTSNPN and CDR2 SVGIG (reference sequence). The CDR3 is 14 amino acids. CDR3 DNA sequence: TGTGCCTGGAGTGTAGTTAGTTCCCTCTCTGAAGCTTTCTTT. Translation gives CAWSVVSSLSEAFF.

CDR3 residues: CASSFLQGAGEQFF. CDR3 coding DNA: TGTGCCAGCAGCTTCCTCCAGGGGGCAGGTGAGCAGTTCTTC. The J gene is TRBJ2-1, the V gene TRBV5-8; 8 bases agree with TRBD1. Germline loops: CDR1 SGHTS, CDR2 YDEGEE. V lost 2 bases and J lost 9; bases outside the gene matches: 7. The CDR3 sequence is 14 residues long.

The chain joins TRBV5-1 to TRBJ2-7; D gene uncertain. Trimming took off 0 bases at V and 0 bases at J, with 19 bases between the two ends. CDR1 SGHRS and CDR2 YFSETQ come from the germline V gene. The CDR3 length is 18 residues. CDR3 protein: CASSLGANSPLSSYEQYF. In DNA, the CDR3 is TGCGCCAGCAGCTTGGGCGCTAACAGTCCCCTAAGCTCCTACGAGCAGTACTTC.